Shown below are 25 T cell receptor beta chains from a single sample sequenced in a study of T cell responses to AZD1222 COVID-19 vaccine. Method: immunoSEQ multiplex PCR; TCRdb's copy keeps in-frame clones and lacks some. There are over 85,000 clones in the sample; 80% to 90% occur only once, and roughly 15% lies in the top ten. The material was peripheral blood, obtained 28 days after the second AZD1222 dose. These receptors all stem from an adult who received the AZD1222 COVID-19 vaccine.

This clone was seen only a few times. V and J are TRBV7-8 and TRBJ2-5; D call uncertain. Trimming left V 3 bases short and J 5 bases short, with 13 bases between. Per germline, CDR1 SGHVS and CDR2 FQNEAQ. This CDR3 spans 14 amino acids. CDR3 region: CASSLVESQETQYF. CDR3 in DNA: TGTGCCAGCAGCTTGGTAGAGTCCCAGGAGACCCAGTACTTC.

The chain combines TRBV5-1 with TRBJ1-1; D remains unclear. Germline CDR1 reads SGHRS; CDR2 reads YFSETQ. V was shortened by 0 bases and J by 1 base, with 7 bases between the two germline ends. The length of the CDR3 is 14 residues. The CDR3 reads CASSLVPRNTEAFF. Written as DNA, the CDR3 is TGCGCCAGCAGCTTGGTCCCGCGGAACACTGAAGCTTTCTTT.

This chain joins TRBV19 and TRBJ1-4, with 10 bases lining up with TRBD1. Germline CDR1 is LNHDA and CDR2 is SQIVND (reference sequence). The length of the CDR3 is 16 residues. Unmatched junction bases numbered 4, after V lost 5 bases and J lost 1 base. Written as DNA, the CDR3 is TGTGCCAGTAGTCCCTGGACAGGGGGAACTAATGAAAAACTGTTTTTT. Its translation: CASSPWTGGTNEKLFF.

The rearrangement uses TRBV5-1 and TRBJ2-2; D is perhaps TRBD1 (6 bases). The CDR3 has 16 amino acids. The ends were cut back, 4 bases at V and 1 base at J, with 14 bases in the middle. Germline V gene sequence: CDR1 SGHRS, CDR2 YFSETQ. Here the CDR3 reads CASSVVGHQNTGELFF. CDR3 nucleotides: TGCGCCAGCAGCGTGGTGGGACATCAGAACACCGGGGAGCTGTTTTTT. The variable domain in full, completed from reference TRBV5-1 and TRBJ2-2, reads KAGVTQTPRYLIKTRGQQVTLSCSPISGHRSVSWYQQTPGQGLQFLFEYFSETQRNKGNFPGRFSGRQFSNSRSEMNVSTLELGDSALYLCASSVVGHQNTGELFFGEGSRLTVL.

The genes are TRBV19 and TRBJ1-5; D gene uncertain. The CDR3 has 14 amino acids. Germline lookup yields CDR1 LNHDA and CDR2 SQIVND (reference sequence). The ends were cut back, 0 bases at V and 0 bases at J, with 3 bases in the middle. The CDR3 reads CASSIDISNQPQHF. The CDR3 DNA is TGTGCCAGTAGTATAGACATTAGCAATCAGCCCCAGCATTTT.

The chain links TRBV7-3 to TRBJ2-7; the D call may be TRBD1 or TRBD2 (6 bases each). This CDR3 spans 14 amino acids. The germline V gene has CDR1 SGHTA and CDR2 FQGTGA. V was cut by 5 bases and J by 6 bases, with 17 bases left in between. The CDR3 protein is CASSPGAGKAEQYF. CDR3 nucleotides: TGTGCCAGCAGCCCGGGGGCCGGGAAGGCCGAGCAGTACTTC.

The chain is built from TRBV10-3 and TRBJ1-1, with D unresolved. The V gene lost 0 bases and the J gene lost 2 bases, with 10 bases spanning the gap. Germline CDR1 ENHRY, CDR2 SYGVKD. The CDR3 length is 15 residues. This CDR3 reads CAISESRAFNTEAFF. The CDR3, as DNA: TGTGCCATCAGTGAGTCTAGGGCCTTTAACACTGAAGCTTTCTTT.

The V gene is TRBV10-3, the J gene TRBJ2-7, with TRBD2 matching over 8 bases. Germline V gene lookup returns CDR1 ENHRY and CDR2 SYGVKD. V trimming: 11 bases; J trimming: 3 bases; junction bases outside the gene matches: 9. The CDR3 extends over 13 amino acids. The CDR3 coding sequence is TGTGCCCTTGGCAGGGCGGGAGGCTACGAGCAGTACTTC. Encoded protein: CALGRAGGYEQYF.

The CDR3 nucleotides are TGTGCCAGTAGCATCGACGGGAGGGGGAAACCTTTCTTT. This sequence encodes CASSIDGRGKPFF. The chain is built from TRBV19 and TRBJ1-1; possible D gene TRBD1, 6 bases. Per germline, CDR1 LNHDA and CDR2 SQIVND (reference sequence). The CDR3 has 13 amino acids. Trimming stripped 6 bases from V and 12 bases from J, with 20 bases between.

The table lists this clone with a count of one. The chain couples TRBV6-5 to TRBJ1-5, with TRBD1 as a possible D gene (6 bases). V gave up 6 bases and J gave up 1 base, with 13 bases separating them. CDR1 is MNHEY and CDR2 is SVGAGI in the germline V gene. The CDR3 covers 15 residues. CDR3 sequence: CASRAPGHSNQPQHF. CDR3 coding DNA: TGTGCCAGCAGAGCCCCGGGACACAGCAATCAGCCCCAGCATTTT.

This clone was seen once. The chain has TRBV5-1 and TRBJ1-6; 9 nucleotides align to TRBD1. CDR3 length equals 15 residues. Germline CDR1 SGHRS, CDR2 YFSETQ. The junction had 2 bases not matched to a gene; V was cut back by 1 base and J by 6 bases. The DNA for the CDR3 is TGCGCCAGCAGCTTGTGGGACAGGGCTAATTCACCCCTCCACTTT. Protein product: CASSLWDRANSPLHF. The entire variable domain, with the rest obtained from reference TRBV5-1 and TRBJ1-6, is as follows: KAGVTQTPRYLIKTRGQQVTLSCSPISGHRSVSWYQQTPGQGLQFLFEYFSETQRNKGNFPGRFSGRQFSNSRSEMNVSTLELGDSALYLCASSLWDRANSPLHFGNGTRLTVT.

The CDR3 region is CASSVHTTGTGVSYYEQYF. The CDR3 nucleotides are TGCGCCAGCAGCGTCCATACCACCGGGACAGGGGTGTCTTACTACGAGCAGTACTTC. The V and J genes are TRBV5-1 and TRBJ2-7; 10 bases agree with TRBD1. Germline V CDR1 and CDR2: SGHRS, YFSETQ. Unmatched junction bases numbered 19, after V lost 4 bases and J lost 3 bases. The CDR3 is 19 amino acids.

The rearrangement links TRBV27 to TRBJ2-2; D possibly corresponds to TRBD2 (6 bases). Germline V gene sequence: CDR1 MNHEY, CDR2 SMNVEV (reference sequence). CDR3 length: 15 amino acids. The V and J ends lost 8 bases and 4 bases respectively, with 17 bases between them. CDR3 sequence: CASWGFGGGTGELFF. The CDR3 bases are TGTGCCAGCTGGGGGTTTGGGGGAGGCACCGGGGAGCTGTTTTTT.

The chain employs TRBV12-3 or TRBV12-4 and TRBJ2-3; tentatively, D is TRBD1 or TRBD2 (5 bases each). The V and J ends lost 6 bases and 6 bases respectively, with 13 bases between them. The CDR3 is 13 residues long. CDR3 sequence reads: CASSLRGRDTQYF. CDR3 in DNA: TGTGCCAGCAGCCTCCGGGGCCGCGATACGCAGTATTTT.

In nucleotides, the CDR3 is TGTGCTAGTGGATATAAGCGGGAGACGACCTACGAGCAGTACTTC. It is translated as CASGYKRETTYEQYF. The V and J genes are TRBV12-5 and TRBJ2-7, with 8 bases aligning to TRBD2. Germline assignment: CDR1 LGHNT and CDR2 FRNRAP. The CDR3 has 15 residues. The J segment lost 2 bases and the V segment lost 6 bases, leaving 9 bases of the junction unmatched.

The chain joins TRBV27 to TRBJ2-7; 9 nucleotides line up with TRBD1. Germline trimming cut 8 bases from V and 3 bases from J; bases unmatched to any gene: 8. The CDR3 has 14 amino acids. Germline CDR1 MNHEY, CDR2 SMNVEV (reference sequence). The CDR3 protein is CASRSMGQGYEQYF. Here the CDR3 DNA reads TGTGCCAGCCGGTCGATGGGACAGGGCTACGAGCAGTACTTC.

The chain employs TRBV6-5 and TRBJ1-1; 8 bases align to TRBD1. CDR1 is MNHEY and CDR2 is SVGAGI in the germline V gene. The J segment lost 8 bases and the V segment lost 3 bases, leaving 2 bases of the junction unmatched. CDR3 length equals 12 residues. CDR3: CASSYGQGEAFF. DNA for the CDR3: TGTGCCAGCAGTTATGGACAGGGAGAAGCTTTCTTT.

This clone came up once. V gene TRBV29-1 combines with J gene TRBJ1-2; maybe TRBD1 (6 bases). Trimming removed 0 bases at V and 6 bases at J, with 17 bases between. Germline CDR1 is SQVTM and CDR2 is ANQGSEA. This CDR3 comprises 15 residues. CDR3 protein: CSVEEGVGGNNGYTF. As DNA, the CDR3 is TGCAGCGTTGAAGAAGGTGTAGGGGGAAACAATGGCTACACCTTC.

The chain joins TRBV6-6 to TRBJ1-1; D gene ambiguous. Germline V gene lookup returns CDR1 MNHNY and CDR2 SVGAGI (reference sequence). V lost 5 bases to trimming and J lost 1 base, with 17 bases between them. CDR3 size: 16 residues. The CDR3 nucleotides read TGTGCCAGCAGTCCCGGGCTCTACATTACGAACACTGAAGCTTTCTTT. It translates to CASSPGLYITNTEAFF.

The genes are TRBV6-5 and TRBJ1-5; a weak D match, TRBD1 (5 bases). CDR1 and CDR2 from the germline V gene are MNHEY and SVGAGI. There are 14 residues in the CDR3. Trimming took 7 bases from V and 6 from J, leaving 16 bases between them. CDR3 loop: CASISVRGGQPQHF. The CDR3 DNA is TGTGCCAGCATCAGTGTAAGGGGCGGTCAGCCCCAGCATTTT.

This chain joins TRBV28 and TRBJ2-7; no clear D gene. The CDR3 is 11 residues long. Deletions cut 6 bases from V and 2 bases from J, with 5 bases between. The germline CDR1 and CDR2 sequences are MDHEN and SYDVKM. The CDR3 DNA is TGTGCCAGCAGGGCAACCTACGAGCAGTACTTC. Its translation is CASRATYEQYF.

The chain has TRBV10-3 and TRBJ2-7, with D unclear. The V gene's germline CDR1 is ENHRY and CDR2 SYGVKD. V shed 0 bases and J shed 1 base, with 10 bases lying between them. CDR3 length equals 15 residues. The CDR3, as DNA: TGTGCCATCAGTGAGTCAGGATATAGGTCCTACGAGCAGTACTTC. Translation: CAISESGYRSYEQYF.

J is TRBJ2-3 and V is TRBV29-1, with a possible D match to TRBD2 (6 bases). Trimming removed 6 bases at V and 0 bases at J, with 19 bases between. The CDR3 runs to 16 residues. Germline values: CDR1 SQVTM, CDR2 ANQGSEA. The CDR3 here is CSVRTNSRMSTDTQYF. The CDR3 bases are TGCAGCGTCAGGACTAACTCGCGGATGAGCACAGATACGCAGTATTTT.

V and J are TRBV6-5 and TRBJ1-1, with TRBD1 matching 7 bases. This CDR3 is 14 amino acids long. Germline lookup yields CDR1 MNHEY and CDR2 SVGAGI. After removal of 6 bases from V and 1 base from J, the junction contained 5 bases not matched to a gene. CDR3 nucleotides: TGTGCCAGCAGCCGACAGGGCCAGAACACTGAAGCTTTCTTT. This translates into CASSRQGQNTEAFF.

This rearrangement joins TRBV5-5 to TRBJ2-1; no reliable D call. CDR3 length: 19 residues. The germline V and J ends were trimmed by 5 bases and 1 base, with 25 bases remaining between them. CDR1 is SGHKS and CDR2 is YYEKEE in the germline V gene (reference sequence). The CDR3, as DNA: TGTGCCAGCAGTTCAAGGTGGGCACGTAGAATAATTTCCTACAATGAGCAGTTCTTC. Its protein is CASSSRWARRIISYNEQFF.